This is a list of T cell receptor beta chains from one sample in a study of T cells in Graves' hyperthyroidism and ophthalmopathy. MiXCR was run by TCRdb on the multiplex PCR reads, yielding one entry per CDR3 protein. The table shows approximately 600,000 distinct CDR3 sequences, with more than 11% occurring only once. Sample: blood. The receptor source for this set is a woman aged 25 to 39 with Graves' hyperthyroidism that later progressed to Graves' ophthalmopathy. Both conserved end residues are part of each CDR3. A D gene is named only where the DNA matches it firmly. Clone size is stated in some rows and not others, as once, few, many or a class when expanded.

d_call | j_call | cdr3_length | v_call | clone_size | cdr3_nt | cdr3_aa
TRBD1 | TRBJ2-1 | 16 | TRBV7-2 | few | TGTGCCAGCAGCTTAGTAGTCAGGACAGGGTCCAATGAGCAGTTCTTC | CASSLVVRTGSNEQFF
TRBD1 | TRBJ1-5 | 13 | TRBV6-1 | few | TGTGCCAGCACTCAGGGGGCGTATCAGCCCCAGCATTTT | CASTQGAYQPQHF
- | TRBJ2-2 | 15 | TRBV7-2 | many | TGTGCCAGCAGGTTACAATCGGGGAACACCGGGGAGCTGTTTTTT | CASRLQSGNTGELFF
- | TRBJ1-1 | 14 | TRBV10-3 | many | TGTGCCATCAGTGCGGGGAGGGGAAGCGGTGAAGCTTTCTTT | CAISAGRGSGEAFF
- | TRBJ1-2 | 14 | TRBV28 | many | TGTGCCAGCAGACAACAGGGCGAGGACTATGGCTACACCTTC | CASRQQGEDYGYTF
- | TRBJ2-5 | 19 | TRBV7-9 | few | TGTGCCAGCAGCTTAATGTATGACCGGGCCCCGAGAGACCAAGAGACCCAGTACTTC | CASSLMYDRAPRDQETQYF
- | TRBJ2-1 | 15 | TRBV20-1 | many | TGCAGTGCTCTAGACAGAATCACCGGGGGCAATGAGCAGTTCTTC | CSALDRITGGNEQFF
- | TRBJ1-1 | 15 | TRBV7-3 | many | TGTGCCAGCAGCGGCCCGGGGGAGGAAGGCACTGAAGCTTTCTTT | CASSGPGEEGTEAFF
- | TRBJ1-2 | 14 | TRBV20-1 | - | TGCAGTGCTAGCGTCGGGGGCCCGTACTATGGCTACACCTTC | CSASVGGPYYGYTF
- | TRBJ1-6 | 14 | TRBV5-5 | - | TGTGCCAGCAGCTTCCGGCTACTAAATTCACCCCTCCACTTT | CASSFRLLNSPLHF
TRBD1 | TRBJ2-7 | 16 | TRBV14 | many | TGTGCCAGCAGCCAAGGTCCCGGGACAGCAAGCTACGAGCAGTACTTC | CASSQGPGTASYEQYF
- | TRBJ2-1 | 16 | TRBV12-3/TRBV12-4 | many | TGTGCCAGCAGTTACTTCCCCGGGACTGAACTTAATGAGCAGTTCTTC | CASSYFPGTELNEQFF
- | TRBJ1-3 | 13 | TRBV6-1 | - | TGTGCCAGCAGTACCGATGATCTGAACACCATATATTTT | CASSTDDLNTIYF
TRBD1 | TRBJ2-7 | 15 | TRBV6-1 | - | TGTGCCAGCAGCTCCCGAGGGACAGGGTCCAACGAGCAGTACTTC | CASSSRGTGSNEQYF
- | TRBJ2-3 | 16 | TRBV7-9 | few | TGTGCCAGCAGCTTCCGGGACGGAGAAAGCACAGATACGCAGTATTTT | CASSFRDGESTDTQYF
- | TRBJ2-1 | 19 | TRBV11-1 | - | TGTGCCAGCAGCCGAGGGGTTGTGCGAGGGTGGAATGCATACAATGAGCAGTTCTTC | CASSRGVVRGWNAYNEQFF
TRBD2 | TRBJ2-5 | 12 | TRBV30 | - | TGTGCTTTCCGGACTAGCGGAGAGACCCAGTACTTC | CAFRTSGETQYF
TRBD1 | TRBJ2-7 | 17 | TRBV5-1 | many | TGCGCCAGCAGCTTGCAACTCGGACAGGGGGAGTCCTACGAGCAGTACTTC | CASSLQLGQGESYEQYF
- | TRBJ2-7 | 15 | TRBV5-1 | - | TGCGCCAGCAGCTTGTCCGGGACCGCTCTCTACGAGCAGTACTTC | CASSLSGTALYEQYF
TRBD2 | TRBJ2-7 | 16 | TRBV11-2 | - | TGTGCCAGCAGCCCGGGGACTAGCGGGACCATCTACGAGCAGTACTTC | CASSPGTSGTIYEQYF
- | TRBJ2-6 | 16 | TRBV7-7 | - | TGTGCTAGCAGCCCAGCCGGGTTCGCCGGGGCCAACGTCCTGACTTTC | CASSPAGFAGANVLTF
- | TRBJ1-5 | 14 | TRBV19 | many | TGTGCCAGTAGTATAGGGGAGGAGATTCAGCCCCAGCATTTT | CASSIGEEIQPQHF
- | TRBJ1-1 | 13 | TRBV29-1 | - | TGCAGCGTTGAAGATTCTCCGGGATATGAAGCTTTCTTT | CSVEDSPGYEAFF
TRBD1 | TRBJ1-2 | 14 | TRBV7-8 | few | TGTGCCAGCAGCTCGCGGGACAGCTACTATGGCTACACCTTC | CASSSRDSYYGYTF
- | TRBJ2-7 | 14 | TRBV27 | many | TGTGCCAGCAGTTTGGACCGGGGCGACTACGAGCAGTACTTC | CASSLDRGDYEQYF
- | TRBJ1-6 | 15 | TRBV7-2 | few | TGTGCCAGCAGCTTAGCGTGGGCAGGGGATTCACCCCTCCACTTT | CASSLAWAGDSPLHF
TRBD1 | TRBJ1-1 | 16 | TRBV6-5 | few | TGTGCCAGCAGTTACTCCGGACAGGGGTTTAGCACTGAAGCTTTCTTT | CASSYSGQGFSTEAFF
- | TRBJ2-1 | 13 | TRBV7-9 | many | TGTGCCAGCAGCTTAGTTGGGGGCCGTGAGCAGTTCTTC | CASSLVGGREQFF
TRBD2 | TRBJ2-3 | 17 | TRBV27 | - | TGTGCCAGCAGTTTATCAGGTCTAGCGGGAAGCACAGATACGCAGTATTTT | CASSLSGLAGSTDTQYF
- | TRBJ1-3 | 16 | TRBV4-2 | few | TGTGCCAGCAGCCAAGATTTTCGGGGCTCTGGAAACACCATATATTTT | CASSQDFRGSGNTIYF
- | TRBJ2-7 | 13 | TRBV19 | few | TGTGCCAGTAGGAAGACTGAATCAACCGAGCAGTACTTC | CASRKTESTEQYF
- | TRBJ2-7 | 14 | TRBV11-1 | many | TGTGCCAGCAGCGGACCGGACGAGTCCTACGAGCAGTACTTC | CASSGPDESYEQYF
- | TRBJ1-1 | 16 | TRBV10-3 | few | TGTGCCATCAGTGAAAGGACAGTCGGCATGAACACTGAAGCTTTCTTT | CAISERTVGMNTEAFF
TRBD1 | TRBJ1-4 | 16 | TRBV20-1 | few | TGCAGTGCTAGAGATTCCGGGGACAGGACTAATGAAAAACTGTTTTTT | CSARDSGDRTNEKLFF
- | TRBJ2-5 | 15 | TRBV11-1 | many | TGTGCCAGCAGCTCCCCGTTAGGATATGGGGAGACCCAGTACTTC | CASSSPLGYGETQYF
TRBD2 | TRBJ2-1 | 16 | TRBV12-3/TRBV12-4 | many | TGTGCCAGCAGTTTGATGACGGGAGGGCTGGGCGATGAGCAGTTCTTC | CASSLMTGGLGDEQFF
- | TRBJ2-5 | 14 | TRBV24-1 | few | TGTGCCACCAGTGAGGGCTGGCCCCAAGAGACCCAGTACTTC | CATSEGWPQETQYF
TRBD2 | TRBJ2-5 | 14 | TRBV20-1 | many | TGCAGTGCCCCGGGACTAGCGGGAGAAGAGACCCAGTACTTC | CSAPGLAGEETQYF
- | TRBJ2-5 | 15 | TRBV14 | many | TGTGCCAGCAGCCAAGGCGGGACACCCCAAGAGACCCAGTACTTC | CASSQGGTPQETQYF
- | TRBJ2-7 | 16 | TRBV19 | - | TGTGCCAGTAGTATCGCTCTTTTGGGCAAATTCTCCGAGCAGTACTTC | CASSIALLGKFSEQYF
- | TRBJ1-4 | 16 | TRBV6-1 | many | TGTGCCAGCAGAGAAATGGCGGCCTCTTGGGGGGAAAAACTGTTTTTT | CASREMAASWGEKLFF
- | TRBJ2-3 | 16 | TRBV11-2 | many | TGTGCCAGCAGCTTAGGGTCGTCATCCGACATGGATACGCAGTATTTT | CASSLGSSSDMDTQYF
- | TRBJ2-7 | 13 | TRBV7-9 | many | TGTGCCAGCAGCGGTCGGGAAAGCTACGAGCAGTACTTC | CASSGRESYEQYF
- | TRBJ1-1 | 16 | TRBV5-1 | - | TGCGCCAGCAGCTTGGTAGGGGCCGGGATCGGCACTGAAGCTTTCTTT | CASSLVGAGIGTEAFF
TRBD1 | TRBJ2-4 | 14 | TRBV2 | many | TGTGCCAGCAGTGAGGGACAGGGCAAAAACATTCAGTACTTC | CASSEGQGKNIQYF
TRBD1 | TRBJ1-2 | 16 | TRBV9 | - | TGTGCCAGCAGCGCCGGGACAGGGTTTTTCGACTATGGCTACACCTTC | CASSAGTGFFDYGYTF
- | TRBJ2-7 | 14 | TRBV20-1 | many | TGCAGTGCTAGAGATGGCCTAGCTGAATACGAGCAGTACTTC | CSARDGLAEYEQYF
- | TRBJ1-1 | 15 | TRBV28 | many | TGTGCCAGCAGTTCATCCGGGACACTGAACACTGAAGCTTTCTTT | CASSSSGTLNTEAFF
- | TRBJ2-1 | 14 | TRBV3-1 | - | TGTGCCAGCAGCCAAGAAGGGCTAGGCGATGAGCAGTTCTTC | CASSQEGLGDEQFF
- | TRBJ1-2 | 13 | TRBV28 | many | TGTGCCAGCAGTTTGGGTGTGCTTTATGGCTACACCTTC | CASSLGVLYGYTF
- | TRBJ1-5 | 11 | TRBV27 | few | TGTGCCGTCCATAGCAATCAGCCCCAGCATTTT | CAVHSNQPQHF
- | TRBJ1-5 | 14 | TRBV12-5 | - | TGTGCTAGTGGTCTTGGGGGTGGCAATCAGCCCCAGCATTTT | CASGLGGGNQPQHF
- | TRBJ2-2 | 16 | TRBV5-1 | - | TGCGCCAGCAGCTTGGGGCGGGAACCGAACACCGGGGAGCTGTTTTTT | CASSLGREPNTGELFF
- | TRBJ1-5 | 12 | TRBV7-2 | few | TGTGCCAGCAGGTTTGGGGATCAGCCCCAGCATTTT | CASRFGDQPQHF
TRBD1 | TRBJ2-2 | 18 | TRBV12-3/TRBV12-4 | - | TGTGCCAGCAGTTCCGGGGATTCGGGACAGGGCACCACCGGGGAGCTGTTTTTT | CASSSGDSGQGTTGELFF